These 24 T cell receptor beta chains were sequenced from one sample in a study of shared clonotypes between healthy human individuals (dated by TCRdb to between 2020 and 2021). The receptor library was made with the immunoSEQ multiplex PCR assay. In TCRdb, the immuneACCESS table is reduced to in-frame sequences with V and J assigned. These tables do not hold every clone; where another copy was compared, an unresolved V gene accounts for under half, and the others remain unexplained. This sample has roughly 1,800,000 clones in its table, and roughly 94% of those were observed once. More than 0.95% of the sample is in the top ten clones. CD8 naive samples consisted of CD45RO-negative cells that were positively selected for CCR7, yielding a CD45RA+CCR7+ population without TemRA cells. The sample was naive CD8+ T cells sorted from blood. This specimen's cell subset or site label, interpreted: CD45RA+CCR7+. The receptors come from a man aged 18 to 35 in good health.

The chain uses TRBV5-6 and TRBJ2-7, with D tentatively TRBD1 (5 bases). Germline V gives CDR1 SGHDT, CDR2 YYEEEE. V was shortened by 0 bases and J by 4 bases, with 11 bases between the two germline ends. The CDR3 consists of 14 residues. The CDR3: CASSLAARVYEQYF. The CDR3 DNA reads TGTGCCAGCAGCTTGGCCGCCAGGGTGTACGAGCAGTACTTC.

This clone was detected once. J is TRBJ2-3 and V is TRBV5-6; D possibly corresponds to TRBD2 (6 bases). V lost 2 bases to trimming and J lost 6 bases, with 16 bases between them. Looked up from germline, CDR1 is SGHDT and CDR2 is YYEEEE. This CDR3 is built from 15 residues. The CDR3 loop reads CASSFSSGGADTQYF. CDR3 nucleotide sequence: TGTGCCAGCAGCTTCAGTAGCGGAGGGGCGGATACGCAGTATTTT.

The V gene is TRBV27, the J gene TRBJ2-1; 10 bases are a match to TRBD2. The CDR3 consists of 16 residues. V trimming: 6 bases; J trimming: 4 bases; junction bases outside the gene matches: 9. Germline values: CDR1 MNHEY, CDR2 SMNVEV (reference sequence). In nucleotides, the CDR3 is TGTGCCAGCAGACCGGGACTAGCGTCCGAGTACAATGAGCAGTTCTTC. Encoded protein: CASRPGLASEYNEQFF.

The chain links TRBV10-1 to TRBJ2-1; 11 bases align to TRBD2. Germline V lookup: CDR1 WNHNN, CDR2 SYGVQD (reference sequence). This CDR3 region has 19 residues. Trimming took 0 bases from V and 2 from J; bases not matched to a gene: 9. The CDR3 sequence: CASSESRGASGGPYNEQFF. The CDR3 DNA reads as TGCGCCAGCAGTGAGTCGCGGGGTGCTAGCGGGGGGCCCTACAATGAGCAGTTCTTC.

V usage is TRBV29-1 and J usage is TRBJ1-1; D remains unclear. Germline V CDR1 and CDR2: SQVTM, ANQGSEA. With 2 bases removed from V and 5 bases from J, the gap between germline ends came to 9 bases. There are 12 residues in the CDR3. In DNA, the CDR3 is TGCAGCGTTGAAATTGGTGGAACTGAAGCTTTCTTT. It is translated as CSVEIGGTEAFF.

The chain joins TRBV27 to TRBJ2-7; maybe TRBD2 (7 bases). V lost 2 bases, J lost 3 bases, and 17 bases lay in between. Germline CDR1 is MNHEY and CDR2 is SMNVEV (reference sequence). The length of the CDR3 is 16 residues. CDR3 coding DNA: TGTGCCAGCAGTTTAAGGGGAGGGGGATCCCTCTACGAGCAGTACTTC. Residues: CASSLRGGGSLYEQYF.

This rearrangement joins TRBV11-2 to TRBJ2-1; the D is unclear. The CDR3 is 12 amino acids. The germline gives CDR1 SGHAT, CDR2 FQNNGV. The ends were cut back, 5 bases at V and 3 bases at J, with 5 bases in the middle. The CDR3 loop reads CASSANYNEQFF. CDR3 nucleotides: TGTGCCAGCAGCGCCAACTACAATGAGCAGTTCTTC.

The chain carries TRBV6-1 and TRBJ1-4; D gene uncertain. This CDR3 region has 12 residues. Germline-derived CDR1 and CDR2 are MNHNS and SASEGT. The V gene lost 7 bases and the J gene lost 7 bases, with 10 bases spanning the gap. The DNA of the CDR3 is TGTGCCAGCAACTGGGAGGGTGAAAAACTGTTTTTT. Residues: CASNWEGEKLFF.

The chain couples TRBV7-9 to TRBJ2-5; 9 nucleotides align to TRBD1. CDR3 length: 14 amino acids. V lost 4 bases and J lost 3; bases outside the gene matches: 3. Germline-derived CDR1 and CDR2 are SEHNR and FQNEAQ (reference sequence). The CDR3 sequence: CASSSTGGKETQYF. CDR3 coding DNA: TGTGCCAGCAGCTCGACAGGGGGAAAAGAGACCCAGTACTTC.

This chain connects TRBV7-9 to TRBJ2-1, with D possibly matching TRBD1 (5 bases). The CDR3 runs to 12 residues. Trimming removed 4 bases at V and 9 bases at J, with 10 bases between. The germline V gene has CDR1 SEHNR and CDR2 FQNEAQ (reference sequence). This CDR3 reads CASSSQGGEQFF. In DNA form, the CDR3 reads TGTGCCAGCAGCTCGCAGGGTGGTGAGCAGTTCTTC.

The V gene is TRBV5-5, the J gene TRBJ2-7; no clear D gene. This CDR3 has 13 amino acids. The germline V and J ends were trimmed by 0 bases and 3 bases, with 7 bases remaining between them. Germline values: CDR1 SGHKS, CDR2 YYEKEE (reference sequence). The CDR3 nucleotides read TGTGCCAGCAGCTTGGTTGGCGACTACGAGCAGTACTTC. Its protein product is CASSLVGDYEQYF.

V gene TRBV7-2 combines with J gene TRBJ2-5; D is unclear. CDR1 SGHTA and CDR2 FQGNSA come from the germline V gene. Trimming removed 5 bases from V and 5 bases from J, with 21 bases in between. This CDR3 spans 16 amino acids. This CDR3 reads CASSPWTARMGETQYF. The CDR3 bases are TGTGCCAGCAGCCCTTGGACGGCCCGGATGGGGGAGACCCAGTACTTC.

This chain connects TRBV6-6 to TRBJ1-2, with 10 bases identical to TRBD1. In germline, CDR1 is MNHNY, CDR2 SVGAGI (reference sequence). After removal of 2 bases from V and 3 bases from J, the junction contained 6 bases not matched to a gene. The CDR3 loop spans 16 amino acids. CDR3 coding DNA: TGTGCCAGCAGTTACCCAGACAGGGGGCTTGACTATGGCTACACCTTC. It translates to CASSYPDRGLDYGYTF.

This chain joins TRBV20-1 and TRBJ2-1, with no clear D. V lost 8 bases to trimming and J lost 10 bases, with 12 bases between them. This CDR3 is built from 10 residues. Germline CDR1 reads DFQATT; CDR2 reads SNEGSKA (reference sequence). The CDR3 DNA is TGCAGTTTCTCCCCCGGGGAGCAGTTCTTC. Protein: CSFSPGEQFF.

The V call is TRBV10-3, the J call TRBJ1-6; the D is unclear. Trimming removed 0 bases at V and 3 bases at J, with 15 bases between. The CDR3 sequence is 18 residues long. CDR1 is ENHRY and CDR2 is SYGVKD in the germline V gene. The CDR3 region has the DNA TGTGCCATCAGTGAGTCCCGGGCTAAAACCAGCTATAATTCACCCCTCCACTTT. Protein product: CAISESRAKTSYNSPLHF.

This clone was picked up one time. The chain carries TRBV6-6 and TRBJ2-3; D uncertain. The length of the CDR3 is 12 residues. Trimming left V 3 bases short and J 2 bases short, with 3 bases between. The germline CDR1 and CDR2 sequences are MNHNY and SVGAGI (reference sequence). This chain's CDR3 is CASSYHTDTQYF. CDR3 sequence (DNA): TGTGCCAGCAGTTATCACACAGATACGCAGTATTTT.

This clone was observed once. The sample contains more than one DNA sequence encoding this CDR3. The V gene is TRBV2, the J gene TRBJ2-7; 9 nucleotides align to TRBD1. V shed 4 bases and J 3 bases; nucleotides not matched to a gene: 1. Per the germline V gene, CDR1 is SNHLY and CDR2 is FYNNEI. This CDR3 contains 13 residues. The CDR3 region has the DNA TGTGCCAGCAGTGTGGACAGGGGCTACGAGCAGTACTTC. Protein sequence: CASSVDRGYEQYF.

This chain joins TRBV5-4 and TRBJ2-1; D call uncertain. Germline loops: CDR1 SGHNT, CDR2 YYREEE (reference sequence). Trimming cost V 0 bases and J 9 bases, with 10 bases left between them. The CDR3 extends over 13 amino acids. This CDR3 reads CASSLVEGSEQFF. The CDR3 DNA follows: TGTGCCAGCAGCTTGGTGGAAGGAAGTGAGCAGTTCTTC.

The rearrangement joins TRBV27 to TRBJ1-4; D not resolved. The germline V gene encodes CDR1 MNHEY and CDR2 SMNVEV (reference sequence). The germline V and J ends were trimmed by 7 bases and 7 bases, with 10 bases remaining between them. This CDR3 spans 12 amino acids. The CDR3 DNA reads TGTGCCAGCACCACCTACGGTGAAAAACTGTTTTTT. Translation: CASTTYGEKLFF. Based on the CDR3 plus reference TRBV27 and TRBJ1-4, the full variable domain is EAQVTQNPRYLITVTGKKLTVTCSQNMNHEYMSWYRQDPGLGLRQIYYSMNVEVTDKGDVPEGYKVSRKEKRNFPLILESPSPNQTSLYFCASTTYGEKLFFGSGTQLSVL.

As DNA, the CDR3 is TGTGCCAGCAGAGAAGGGGTTGAGCAGTTCTTC. Protein: CASREGVEQFF. The chain couples TRBV7-9 to TRBJ2-1; tentative D call: TRBD1 (5 bases). The CDR3 totals 11 residues. Trimming stripped 6 bases from V and 9 bases from J, with 9 bases between. Germline-derived CDR1 and CDR2 are SEHNR and FQNEAQ (reference sequence).

The chain carries TRBV10-2 and TRBJ2-3; 11 bases are a match to TRBD2. This CDR3 is 18 amino acids long. The germline gives CDR1 WSHSY, CDR2 SAAADI. With V trimmed by 2 bases and J by 3 bases, 10 bases remained unmatched. The CDR3 loop is CASSEVAGGPNATDTQYF. DNA for the CDR3: TGCGCCAGCAGTGAGGTAGCGGGAGGGCCGAATGCTACAGATACGCAGTATTTT.

This CDR3 is CASSFSQGISYEQYF. CDR3 coding DNA: TGTGCCAGCAGTTTTTCCCAGGGGATCTCCTACGAGCAGTACTTC. The V gene is TRBV6-6, the J gene TRBJ2-7; TRBD1 is a possible D gene (6 bases). V gave up 4 bases and J gave up 0 bases, with 13 bases separating them. The V gene's germline CDR1 is MNHNY and CDR2 SVGAGI (reference sequence). The CDR3 is 15 amino acids.

This clone was recorded a few times. This same CDR3 is encoded by further DNA sequences in the sample. This rearrangement joins TRBV27 to TRBJ1-5; D call uncertain. Deletions cut 2 bases from V and 3 bases from J, with 5 bases between. The CDR3 spans 13 residues. The germline V gene has CDR1 MNHEY and CDR2 SMNVEV (reference sequence). The CDR3 spells CASSLGVNQPQHF. Here the CDR3 DNA reads TGTGCCAGCAGTTTAGGGGTCAATCAGCCCCAGCATTTT.

The chain combines TRBV5-1 with TRBJ1-1; D may be TRBD1 (6 bases). The V end was cut by 2 bases, the J end by 1 base, with 9 bases between. Germline V gives CDR1 SGHRS, CDR2 YFSETQ. The CDR3 length is 14 residues. The DNA for the CDR3 is TGCGCCAGCAGCTTTCACAGGGAGAACACTGAAGCTTTCTTT. Its translation: CASSFHRENTEAFF.